This is a list of T cell receptor beta chains from one sample in a study of cytomegalovirus exposure and HLA in healthy donors. Clones were read by immunoSEQ multiplex PCR, and TCRdb kept only the in-frame ones, dropping some. The sample records fewer than 250,000 clones, 75% to 80% being singletons. What was sequenced was PBMCs. The receptors were sampled from a male donor in good health and CMV-seronegative. Each CDR3 is given without its conserved first and last residue. Fields, in order: J gene, V gene, clone size, CDR3 protein. Clone size is given for some rows only: seen once, a few or many times, or a class if the clone is expanded.

j_call: TRBJ2-2; v_call: TRBV9; clone_size: .; cdr3_aa: ASSVGVANTGELF
j_call: TRBJ1-1; v_call: TRBV2; clone_size: .; cdr3_aa: ASRTGTEAF
j_call: TRBJ1-5; v_call: TRBV19; clone_size: .; cdr3_aa: ASSNGRSNQPQH
j_call: TRBJ2-1; v_call: TRBV15; clone_size: .; cdr3_aa: ATSSSDRSSYNEQF
j_call: TRBJ1-2; v_call: TRBV9; clone_size: once; cdr3_aa: ASSARVDGYT
j_call: TRBJ2-5; v_call: TRBV19; clone_size: .; cdr3_aa: ASSIDGGTDQETQY
j_call: TRBJ1-5; v_call: TRBV30; clone_size: .; cdr3_aa: AWSRGGRSNQPQH
j_call: TRBJ2-2; v_call: TRBV19; clone_size: .; cdr3_aa: ASRLAGDSGELF
j_call: TRBJ2-7; v_call: TRBV6-5; clone_size: .; cdr3_aa: ASSRPGGGHEQY
j_call: TRBJ2-5; v_call: TRBV28; clone_size: .; cdr3_aa: ASSLQQGARETQY
j_call: TRBJ2-4; v_call: TRBV6-6; clone_size: .; cdr3_aa: ASILTTLAKNIQY
j_call: TRBJ1-5; v_call: TRBV20-1; clone_size: .; cdr3_aa: SAAVDQPQH
j_call: TRBJ2-2; v_call: TRBV6-5; clone_size: .; cdr3_aa: ASSYGGRETGELF
j_call: TRBJ1-4; v_call: TRBV18; clone_size: .; cdr3_aa: ASSPTGGNNEKLF
j_call: TRBJ2-3; v_call: TRBV7-3; clone_size: .; cdr3_aa: ASSLWGRGERTDTQY
j_call: TRBJ2-2; v_call: TRBV27; clone_size: few; cdr3_aa: ASSLGPSRVLF
j_call: TRBJ1-2; v_call: TRBV5-8; clone_size: .; cdr3_aa: ATPGQRDYGYT
j_call: TRBJ2-3; v_call: TRBV6-1; clone_size: .; cdr3_aa: ASSEDTSGRVADTQY
j_call: TRBJ2-7; v_call: TRBV4-1; clone_size: .; cdr3_aa: ASSHPGTGTYEQY
j_call: TRBJ2-7; v_call: TRBV11-2; clone_size: .; cdr3_aa: ASSLGRRGESEQY
j_call: TRBJ2-3; v_call: TRBV27; clone_size: .; cdr3_aa: ASSSRGSGRTDTQY
j_call: TRBJ1-5; v_call: TRBV23-1; clone_size: .; cdr3_aa: ASSQSSGQGRRFPQH
j_call: TRBJ2-3; v_call: TRBV7-8; clone_size: .; cdr3_aa: ASSPLTSGEADTQY
j_call: TRBJ2-1; v_call: TRBV25-1; clone_size: .; cdr3_aa: ASQWGGGSYNEQF
j_call: TRBJ2-7; v_call: TRBV11-3; clone_size: .; cdr3_aa: ASSPVAGASYEQY
j_call: TRBJ2-2; v_call: TRBV4-3; clone_size: .; cdr3_aa: ASSQHLGGGANTGELF
j_call: TRBJ2-1; v_call: TRBV5-1; clone_size: .; cdr3_aa: ASSPDPGGINEQF
j_call: TRBJ2-7; v_call: TRBV14; clone_size: .; cdr3_aa: ASSQSPGQGLNEQY
j_call: TRBJ1-5; v_call: TRBV19; clone_size: .; cdr3_aa: ASSLFFGASNQPQH
j_call: TRBJ2-3; v_call: TRBV28; clone_size: .; cdr3_aa: ASSSASVGPDTQY
j_call: TRBJ2-7; v_call: TRBV5-1; clone_size: .; cdr3_aa: ASSLGQGAPEQY
j_call: TRBJ2-1; v_call: TRBV4-2; clone_size: .; cdr3_aa: ASSQGTGISGNEQF
j_call: .; v_call: TRBV30; clone_size: .; cdr3_aa: AWSARRGDEQY
j_call: TRBJ1-1; v_call: TRBV19; clone_size: few; cdr3_aa: ASSMKTGGYTEAF
j_call: TRBJ1-5; v_call: TRBV6-5; clone_size: .; cdr3_aa: ASSEQGNQPQH
j_call: TRBJ2-5; v_call: TRBV7-3; clone_size: .; cdr3_aa: ASSLAGSGETQY
j_call: TRBJ2-7; v_call: TRBV9; clone_size: .; cdr3_aa: ASSEAGAPYEQY
j_call: TRBJ2-5; v_call: TRBV10-3; clone_size: few; cdr3_aa: AISETGGRTQY
j_call: TRBJ1-3; v_call: TRBV7-6; clone_size: few; cdr3_aa: ASSLTRDSLNTIY
j_call: TRBJ2-1; v_call: TRBV11-3; clone_size: .; cdr3_aa: ASSLGDRVAYNEQF
j_call: TRBJ2-5; v_call: TRBV7-6; clone_size: .; cdr3_aa: ASSSGGPLETQY
j_call: TRBJ2-3; v_call: TRBV5-6; clone_size: .; cdr3_aa: ASRLRDRDTDTQY